A selection of T cell receptor beta chains follows, all from one sample in a study of vaccination and CD4 T cells after COVID-19. TCRdb re-analysed the PCR reads in MiXCR, keeping a single row per CDR3 protein. This sample has around 13,000 distinct CDR3 sequences, with 20% to 25% found just once. The antigens of these receptors remain unknown. Sequenced here: CD4+ T cells from blood, cultured in vitro, sampled after SARS-CoV-2 vaccination. The origin of the receptors is a human donor who had recovered from COVID-19. CDR3s include the opening cysteine and the closing phenylalanine or tryptophan. The D gene is left open where the match is weak. Some rows mark clone size as missing; the rest say once, few, many or name a class of expanded clone.

J gene: TRBJ2-2
V gene: TRBV29-1
clone size: NA
D gene: TRBD1
CDR3 protein: CSGEKGQGRTGELFF
CDR3 DNA: TGCAGCGGGGAAAAAGGACAGGGCAGAACCGGGGAGCTGTTTTTT

J gene: TRBJ1-2
V gene: TRBV6-1
clone size: medium-sized
D gene: TRBD1
CDR3 protein: CASSRDRGDYGYTF
CDR3 DNA: TGTGCCAGCAGTCGGGACAGGGGGGACTATGGCTACACCTTC

J gene: TRBJ2-7
V gene: TRBV28
clone size: NA
D gene: NA
CDR3 protein: CASSLFQRYYEQYF
CDR3 DNA: TGTGCCAGCAGTTTATTTCAACGATACTACGAGCAGTACTTC

J gene: TRBJ2-7
V gene: TRBV27
clone size: NA
D gene: TRBD2
CDR3 protein: CASSPGRYGSYEQYF
CDR3 DNA: TGTGCCAGCAGCCCCGGGAGGTACGGGTCCTACGAGCAGTACTTC

J gene: TRBJ2-1
V gene: TRBV7-3
clone size: NA
D gene: NA
CDR3 protein: CASSLTSVIGNEQFF
CDR3 DNA: TGTGCCAGCAGCTTAACGTCAGTTATAGGTAATGAGCAGTTCTTC

J gene: TRBJ1-1
V gene: TRBV20-1
clone size: NA
D gene: TRBD1
CDR3 protein: CSAGDRDWAFF
CDR3 DNA: TGCAGTGCGGGGGACAGGGACTGGGCTTTCTTT

J gene: TRBJ2-1
V gene: TRBV7-2
clone size: NA
D gene: NA
CDR3 protein: CASSVGQTHYNEQFF
CDR3 DNA: TGTGCCAGCAGCGTAGGACAGACCCACTACAATGAGCAGTTCTTC

J gene: TRBJ1-4
V gene: TRBV20-1
clone size: NA
D gene: TRBD1
CDR3 protein: CSAVDRATNEKLFF
CDR3 DNA: TGCAGTGCTGTGGACAGGGCAACTAATGAAAAACTGTTTTTT

J gene: TRBJ2-1
V gene: TRBV20-1
clone size: few
D gene: TRBD2
CDR3 protein: CSAISGRALNEQFF
CDR3 DNA: TGCAGTGCTATTAGCGGGAGGGCCCTCAATGAGCAGTTCTTC

J gene: TRBJ1-5
V gene: TRBV7-2
clone size: NA
D gene: NA
CDR3 protein: CASSLSPSNQPQHF
CDR3 DNA: TGTGCCAGCAGCTTATCCCCTAGCAATCAGCCCCAGCATTTT

J gene: TRBJ2-1
V gene: TRBV11-2
clone size: NA
D gene: TRBD2
CDR3 protein: CASSLGVLAGEGNEQFF
CDR3 DNA: TGTGCCAGCAGCTTAGGCGTTCTAGCGGGAGAGGGGAATGAGCAGTTCTTC

J gene: TRBJ2-7
V gene: TRBV6-1
clone size: few
D gene: NA
CDR3 protein: CASATAYEQYF
CDR3 DNA: TGTGCCAGCGCCACCGCTTACGAGCAGTACTTC

J gene: TRBJ2-7
V gene: TRBV6-5
clone size: few
D gene: NA
CDR3 protein: CASSYAATHQGEQYF
CDR3 DNA: TGTGCCAGCAGTTACGCGGCGACTCACCAGGGAGAGCAGTACTTC

J gene: TRBJ2-5
V gene: TRBV7-2
clone size: NA
D gene: NA
CDR3 protein: CASGSSIQATQYF
CDR3 DNA: TGTGCCAGCGGCTCCTCTATCCAGGCGACCCAGTACTTC

J gene: TRBJ2-3
V gene: TRBV7-2
clone size: few
D gene: TRBD2
CDR3 protein: CASSLAASGAIDTQYF
CDR3 DNA: TGTGCCAGCAGCTTAGCGGCTAGCGGGGCCATAGATACGCAGTATTTT